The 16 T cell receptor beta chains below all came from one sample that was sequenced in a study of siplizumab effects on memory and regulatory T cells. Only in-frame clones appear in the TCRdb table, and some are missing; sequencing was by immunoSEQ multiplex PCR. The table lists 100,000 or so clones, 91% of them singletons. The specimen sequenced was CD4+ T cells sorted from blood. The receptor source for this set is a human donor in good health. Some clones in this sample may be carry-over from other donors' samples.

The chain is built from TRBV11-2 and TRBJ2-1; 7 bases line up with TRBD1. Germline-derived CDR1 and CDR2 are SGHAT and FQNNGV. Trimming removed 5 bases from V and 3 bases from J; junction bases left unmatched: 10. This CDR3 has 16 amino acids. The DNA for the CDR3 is TGTGCCAGCAGCAGGAGCCGGGACAGCTTCTACAATGAGCAGTTCTTC. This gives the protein CASSRSRDSFYNEQFF.

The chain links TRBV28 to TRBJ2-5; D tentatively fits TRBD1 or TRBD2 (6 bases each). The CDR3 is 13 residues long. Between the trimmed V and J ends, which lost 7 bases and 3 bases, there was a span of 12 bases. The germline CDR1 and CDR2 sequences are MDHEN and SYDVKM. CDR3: CASIEGGKETQYF. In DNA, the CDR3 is TGTGCCAGCATCGAGGGGGGAAAAGAGACCCAGTACTTC.

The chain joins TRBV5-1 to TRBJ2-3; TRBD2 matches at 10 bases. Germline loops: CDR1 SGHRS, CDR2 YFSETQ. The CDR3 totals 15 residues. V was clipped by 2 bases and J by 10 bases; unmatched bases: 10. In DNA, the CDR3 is TGCGCCAGCAGCTTCATAGCGGGAGGAAAAGGACCGCAGTATTTT. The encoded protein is CASSFIAGGKGPQYF. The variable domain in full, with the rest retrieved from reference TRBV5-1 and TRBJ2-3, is KAGVTQTPRYLIKTRGQQVTLSCSPISGHRSVSWYQQTPGQGLQFLFEYFSETQRNKGNFPGRFSGRQFSNSRSEMNVSTLELGDSALYLCASSFIAGGKGPQYFGPGTRLTVL.

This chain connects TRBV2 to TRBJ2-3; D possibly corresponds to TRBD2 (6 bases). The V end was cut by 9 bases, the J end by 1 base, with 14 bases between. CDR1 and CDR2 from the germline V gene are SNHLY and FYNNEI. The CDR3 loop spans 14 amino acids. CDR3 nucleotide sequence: TGTGCCAGGAAGGCGGGAAGAGGCACAGATACGCAGTATTTT. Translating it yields CARKAGRGTDTQYF. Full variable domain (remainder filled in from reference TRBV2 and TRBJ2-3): EPEVTQTPSHQVTQMGQEVILRCVPISNHLYFYWYRQILGQKVEFLVSFYNNEISEKSEIFDDQFSVERPDGSNFTLKIRSTKLEDSAMYFCARKAGRGTDTQYFGPGTRLTVL.

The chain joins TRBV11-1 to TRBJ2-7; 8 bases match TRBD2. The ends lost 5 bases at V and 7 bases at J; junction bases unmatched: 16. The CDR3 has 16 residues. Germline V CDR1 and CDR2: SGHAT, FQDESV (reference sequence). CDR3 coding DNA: TGTGCCAGCAGCGCCCACCTAGGAGCGGGAGTATCAGAGCAGTACTTC. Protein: CASSAHLGAGVSEQYF.

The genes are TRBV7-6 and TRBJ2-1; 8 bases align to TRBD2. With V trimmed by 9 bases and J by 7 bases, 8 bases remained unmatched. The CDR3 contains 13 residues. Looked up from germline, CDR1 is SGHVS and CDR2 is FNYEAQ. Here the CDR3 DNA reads TGTGCCAGTGGCCAGCGGGAGAATAATGAGCAGTTCTTC. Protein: CASGQRENNEQFF.

This chain's CDR3 is CSVTLQTGSGYEQYF. Here the CDR3 DNA reads TGCAGCGTCACCCTTCAGACAGGCTCGGGCTACGAGCAGTACTTC. V usage is TRBV29-1 and J usage is TRBJ2-7, with D possibly TRBD1 on 6 matching bases. Germline-derived CDR1 and CDR2 are SQVTM and ANQGSEA. Trimming pared 6 bases from V and 3 bases from J, leaving 21 bases between. The CDR3 totals 15 residues.

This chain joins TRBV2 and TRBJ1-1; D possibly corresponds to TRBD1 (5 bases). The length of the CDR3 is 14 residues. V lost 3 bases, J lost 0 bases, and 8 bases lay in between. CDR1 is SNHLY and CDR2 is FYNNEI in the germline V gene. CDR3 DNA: TGTGCCAGCAGTGATAGACAGATGAACACTGAAGCTTTCTTT. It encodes CASSDRQMNTEAFF.

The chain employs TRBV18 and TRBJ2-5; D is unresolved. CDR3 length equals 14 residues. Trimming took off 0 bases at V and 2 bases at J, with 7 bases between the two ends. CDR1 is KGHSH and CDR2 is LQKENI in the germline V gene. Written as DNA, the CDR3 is TGTGCCAGCTCACCACCGCCAGTTCAAGAGACCCAGTACTTC. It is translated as CASSPPPVQETQYF.

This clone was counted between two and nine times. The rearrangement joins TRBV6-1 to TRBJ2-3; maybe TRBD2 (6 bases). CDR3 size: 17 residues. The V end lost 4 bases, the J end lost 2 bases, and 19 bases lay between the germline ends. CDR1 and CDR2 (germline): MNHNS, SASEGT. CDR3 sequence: CASSVKPGTGTTDTQYF. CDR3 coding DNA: TGTGCCAGCAGTGTAAAACCCGGGACTGGAACCACAGATACGCAGTATTTT.

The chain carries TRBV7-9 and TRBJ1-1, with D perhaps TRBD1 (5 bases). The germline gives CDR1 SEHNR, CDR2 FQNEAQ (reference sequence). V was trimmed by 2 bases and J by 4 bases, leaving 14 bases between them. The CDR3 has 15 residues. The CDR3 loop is CASSLTQGLTTEAFF. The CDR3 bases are TGTGCCAGCAGCTTAACCCAGGGCCTAACCACTGAAGCTTTCTTT. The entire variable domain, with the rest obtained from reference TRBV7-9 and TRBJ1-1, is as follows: DTGVSQNPRHKITKRGQNVTFRCDPISEHNRLYWYRQTLGQGPEFLTYFQNEAQLEKSRLLSDRFSAERPKGSFSTLEIQRTEQGDSAMYLCASSLTQGLTTEAFFGQGTRLTVV.

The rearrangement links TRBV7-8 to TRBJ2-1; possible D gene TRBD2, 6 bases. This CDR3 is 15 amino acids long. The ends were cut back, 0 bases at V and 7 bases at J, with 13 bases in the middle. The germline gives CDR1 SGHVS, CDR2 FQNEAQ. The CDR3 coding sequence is TGTGCCAGCAGCTTAGCAACGGGAGATTGGAATGAGCAGTTCTTC. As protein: CASSLATGDWNEQFF.

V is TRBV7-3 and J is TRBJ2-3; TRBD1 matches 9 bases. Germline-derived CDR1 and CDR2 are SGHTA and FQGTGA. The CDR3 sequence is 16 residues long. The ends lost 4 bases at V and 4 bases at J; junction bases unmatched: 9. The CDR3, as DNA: TGTGCCAGCAGCTCCGGGACAGGGAAAAGTGCAGATACGCAGTATTTT. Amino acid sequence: CASSSGTGKSADTQYF. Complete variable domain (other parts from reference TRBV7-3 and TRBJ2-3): GAGVSQTPSNKVTEKGKYVELRCDPISGHTALYWYRQSLGQGPEFLIYFQGTGAADDSGLPNDRFFAVRPEGSVSTLKIQRTERGDSAVYLCASSSGTGKSADTQYFGPGTRLTVL.

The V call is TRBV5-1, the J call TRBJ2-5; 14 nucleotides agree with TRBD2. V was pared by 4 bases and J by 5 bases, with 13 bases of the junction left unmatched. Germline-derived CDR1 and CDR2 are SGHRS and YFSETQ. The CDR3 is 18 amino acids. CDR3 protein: CASSKRLAGGPLSETQYF. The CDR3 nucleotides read TGCGCCAGCAGCAAGCGACTAGCGGGAGGGCCTCTTTCGGAGACCCAGTACTTC.

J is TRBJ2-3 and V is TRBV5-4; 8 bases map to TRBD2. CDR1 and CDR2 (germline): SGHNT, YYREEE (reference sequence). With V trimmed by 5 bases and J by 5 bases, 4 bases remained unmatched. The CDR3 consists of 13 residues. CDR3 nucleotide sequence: TGTGCCAGCAGGGGACTAGTGGGAGATACGCAGTATTTT. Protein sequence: CASRGLVGDTQYF.

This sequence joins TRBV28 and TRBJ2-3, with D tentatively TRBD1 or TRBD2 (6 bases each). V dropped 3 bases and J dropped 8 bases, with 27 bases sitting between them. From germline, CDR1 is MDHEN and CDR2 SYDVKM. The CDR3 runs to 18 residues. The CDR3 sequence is CASSFPPFIYGGGRTQYF. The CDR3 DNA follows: TGTGCCAGCAGTTTTCCTCCCTTCATTTACGGAGGGGGACGTACGCAGTATTTT.